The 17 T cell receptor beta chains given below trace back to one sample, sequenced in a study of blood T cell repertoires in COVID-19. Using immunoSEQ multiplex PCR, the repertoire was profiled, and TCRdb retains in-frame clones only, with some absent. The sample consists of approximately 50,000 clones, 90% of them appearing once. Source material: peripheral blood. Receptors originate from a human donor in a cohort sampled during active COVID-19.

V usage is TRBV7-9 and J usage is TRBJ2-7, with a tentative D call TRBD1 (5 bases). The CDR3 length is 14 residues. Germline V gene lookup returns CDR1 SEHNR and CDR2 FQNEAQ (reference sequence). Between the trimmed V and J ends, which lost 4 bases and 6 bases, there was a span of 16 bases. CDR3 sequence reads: CASSSSQGASEQYV. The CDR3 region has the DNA TGTGCCAGCAGCTCCTCCCAAGGGGCAAGCGAGCAGTACGTC.

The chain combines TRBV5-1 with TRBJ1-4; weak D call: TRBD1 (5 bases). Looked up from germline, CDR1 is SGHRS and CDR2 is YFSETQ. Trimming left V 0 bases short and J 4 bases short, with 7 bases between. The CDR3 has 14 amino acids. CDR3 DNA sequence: TGCGCCAGCAGCTTGGGCCAGGGTAATGAAAAACTGTTTTTT. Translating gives CASSLGQGNEKLFF.

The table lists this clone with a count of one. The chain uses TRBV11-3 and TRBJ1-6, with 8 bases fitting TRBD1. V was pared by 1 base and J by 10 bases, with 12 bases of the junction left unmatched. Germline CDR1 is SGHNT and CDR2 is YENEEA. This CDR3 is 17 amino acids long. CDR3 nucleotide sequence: TGTGCCAGCAGCTTAGGAGCGGCAGGGGGCGGGCGGTCACCCCTCCACTTT. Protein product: CASSLGAAGGGRSPLHF.

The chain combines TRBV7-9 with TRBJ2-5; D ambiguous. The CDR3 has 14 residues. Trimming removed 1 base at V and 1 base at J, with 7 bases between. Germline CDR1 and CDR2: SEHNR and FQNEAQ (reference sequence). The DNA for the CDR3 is TGTGCCAGCAGCTTAGGACAAGTCCAAGAGACCCAGTACTTC. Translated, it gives CASSLGQVQETQYF.

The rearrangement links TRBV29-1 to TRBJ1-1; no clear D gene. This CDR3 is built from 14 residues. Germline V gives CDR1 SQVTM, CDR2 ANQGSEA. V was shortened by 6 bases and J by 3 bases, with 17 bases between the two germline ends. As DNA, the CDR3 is TGCAGCGTCGTCGGATGGCCGGAGGACACTGAAGCTTTCTTT. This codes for CSVVGWPEDTEAFF.

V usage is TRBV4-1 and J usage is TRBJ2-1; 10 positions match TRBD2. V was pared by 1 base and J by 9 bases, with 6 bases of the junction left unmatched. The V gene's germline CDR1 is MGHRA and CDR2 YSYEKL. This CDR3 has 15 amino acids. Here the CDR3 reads CASSQVGTSDREQFF. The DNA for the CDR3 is TGCGCCAGCAGCCAAGTGGGGACTAGCGACCGTGAGCAGTTCTTC.

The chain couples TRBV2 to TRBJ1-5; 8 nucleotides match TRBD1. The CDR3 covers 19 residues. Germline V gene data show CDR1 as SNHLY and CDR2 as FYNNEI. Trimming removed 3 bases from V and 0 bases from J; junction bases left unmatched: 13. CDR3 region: CASSEWTGSTKYSNQPQHF. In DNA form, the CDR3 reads TGTGCCAGCAGTGAGTGGACAGGGTCTACAAAATATAGCAATCAGCCCCAGCATTTT.

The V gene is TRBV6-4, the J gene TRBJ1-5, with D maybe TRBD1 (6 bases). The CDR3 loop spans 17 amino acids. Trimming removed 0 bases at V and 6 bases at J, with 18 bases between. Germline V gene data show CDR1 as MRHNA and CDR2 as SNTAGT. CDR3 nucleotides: TGTGCCAGCAGTGACTCGAACCCCACAGGGATCGGTCAGCCCCAGCATTTT. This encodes CASSDSNPTGIGQPQHF.

CDR3 coding DNA: TGTGCCAGCAGCCCGGGCGGCAGGGGAGTTGGCTACACCTTC. It encodes CASSPGGRGVGYTF. V is TRBV7-2 and J is TRBJ1-2; a weak D match, TRBD1 (6 bases). This CDR3 comprises 14 residues. Looked up from germline, CDR1 is SGHTA and CDR2 is FQGNSA. V was clipped by 5 bases and J by 7 bases, with 17 bases between them.

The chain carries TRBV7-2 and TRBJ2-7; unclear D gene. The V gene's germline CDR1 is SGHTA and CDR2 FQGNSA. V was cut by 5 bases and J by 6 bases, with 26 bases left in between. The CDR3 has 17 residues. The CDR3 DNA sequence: TGTGCCAGCAGCCCGCATCGGCAGAATCGGCGGCTTGGCGAGCAGTACTTC. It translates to CASSPHRQNRRLGEQYF. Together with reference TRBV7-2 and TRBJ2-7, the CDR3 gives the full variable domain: GAGVSQSPSNKVTEKGKDVELRCDPISGHTALYWYRQSLGQGLEFLIYFQGNSAPDKSGLPSDRFSAERTGGSVSTLTIQRTQQEDSAVYLCASSPHRQNRRLGEQYFGPGTRLTVT.

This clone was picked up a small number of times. Here the CDR3 DNA reads TGTGCCAGCCAACAGGGGCTCTCCTACGAGCAGTACTTC. This sequence encodes CASQQGLSYEQYF. The J gene is TRBJ2-7, the V gene TRBV12-3 or TRBV12-4; 7 positions match TRBD1. The V and J ends lost 8 bases and 0 bases, in that order; junction bases with no gene match: 4. This CDR3 is built from 13 residues.

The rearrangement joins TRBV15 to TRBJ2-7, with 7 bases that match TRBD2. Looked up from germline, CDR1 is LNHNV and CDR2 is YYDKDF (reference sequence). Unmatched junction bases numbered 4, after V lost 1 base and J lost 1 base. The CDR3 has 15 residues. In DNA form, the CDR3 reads TGTGCCACCAGCAGAGGACGGGAGGTGTCCTACGAGCAGTACTTC. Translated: CATSRGREVSYEQYF.

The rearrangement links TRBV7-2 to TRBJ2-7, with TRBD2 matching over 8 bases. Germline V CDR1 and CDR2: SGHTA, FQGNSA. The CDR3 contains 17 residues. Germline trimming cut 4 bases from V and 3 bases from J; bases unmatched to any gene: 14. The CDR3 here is CASSSAAGALSYYEQYF. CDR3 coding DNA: TGTGCCAGCAGCTCAGCAGCGGGAGCTCTCTCATACTACGAGCAGTACTTC.

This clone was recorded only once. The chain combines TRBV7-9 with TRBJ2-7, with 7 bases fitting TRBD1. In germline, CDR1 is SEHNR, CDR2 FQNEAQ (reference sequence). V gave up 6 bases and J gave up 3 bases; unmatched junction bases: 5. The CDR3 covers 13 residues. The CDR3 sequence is CASSRDSHYEQYF. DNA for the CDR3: TGTGCCAGCAGTCGGGACAGCCACTACGAGCAGTACTTC.

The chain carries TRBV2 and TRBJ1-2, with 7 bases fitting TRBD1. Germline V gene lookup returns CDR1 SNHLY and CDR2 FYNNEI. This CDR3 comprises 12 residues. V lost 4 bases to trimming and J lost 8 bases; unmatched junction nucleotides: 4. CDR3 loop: CASSVQGGGYTF. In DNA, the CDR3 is TGTGCCAGCAGTGTTCAGGGGGGCGGCTACACCTTC.

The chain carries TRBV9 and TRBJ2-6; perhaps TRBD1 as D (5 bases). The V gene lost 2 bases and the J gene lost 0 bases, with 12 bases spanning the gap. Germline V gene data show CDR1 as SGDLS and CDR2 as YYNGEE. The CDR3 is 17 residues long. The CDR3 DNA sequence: TGTGCCAGCAGCGTGACAGCGACCACCTCTGGGGCCAACGTCCTGACTTTC. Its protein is CASSVTATTSGANVLTF. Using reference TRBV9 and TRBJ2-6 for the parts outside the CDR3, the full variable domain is DSGVTQTPKHLITATGQRVTLRCSPRSGDLSVYWYQQSLDQGLQFLIQYYNGEERAKGNILERFSAQQFPDLHSELNLSSLELGDSALYFCASSVTATTSGANVLTFGAGSRLTVL.

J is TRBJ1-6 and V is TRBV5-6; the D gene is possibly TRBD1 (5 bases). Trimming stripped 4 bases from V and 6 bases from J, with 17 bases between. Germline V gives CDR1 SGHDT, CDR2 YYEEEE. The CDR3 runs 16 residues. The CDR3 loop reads CASSPSGFGGNSPLHF. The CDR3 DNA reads TGTGCCAGCAGCCCCTCGGGGTTCGGGGGTAATTCACCCCTCCACTTT.